Below are 5 T cell receptor beta chains sequenced from a single sample in a study of Graves' ophthalmopathy and Graves' hyperthyroidism. Transcripts of RNA were the source for amplifying TCR beta CDR3 regions. After a first-round RT-PCR with HTBI primers, a second-round multiplex PCR was run. One entry per CDR3 protein results from TCRdb running MiXCR on the multiplex PCR reads. The table has 740,000 or so distinct CDR3 sequences, approximately 40% seen once. Material for sequencing was peripheral blood. These receptors were collected from an adult man with Graves' ophthalmopathy.

The CDR3 DNA sequence: TGTGCCAGCAGCCCTACAGGGGTGAGAGAAAAACTGTTTTTT. Amino acid sequence: CASSPTGVREKLFF. This chain connects TRBV12-3 or TRBV12-4 to TRBJ1-4; 7 nucleotides align to TRBD1. The V segment lost 6 bases and the J segment 8 bases; nucleotides outside the gene matches: 9. The CDR3 contains 14 residues.

The chain recombines TRBV9 with TRBJ1-2; 8 nucleotides match TRBD1. J was trimmed by 2 bases and V by 0 bases; bases with no gene match: 6. Germline CDR1 SGDLS, CDR2 YYNGEE. The CDR3 loop spans 16 amino acids. CDR3 sequence: CASSVVSPGGNYGYTF. The DNA of the CDR3 is TGTGCCAGCAGCGTAGTCTCCCCAGGGGGCAACTATGGCTACACCTTC.

This clonotype showed up many times. This chain uses TRBV7-9 with TRBJ2-5; TRBD2 matches 13 bases. V was clipped by 5 bases and J by 5 bases; unmatched bases: 8. The CDR3 has 16 amino acids. Germline V gene sequence: CDR1 SEHNR, CDR2 FQNEAQ (reference sequence). The CDR3, as DNA: TGTGCCAGCAGCCTTGGACTAGCGGGAGTTGGGGAGACCCAGTACTTC. This sequence encodes CASSLGLAGVGETQYF.

A few counts support this clonotype. V usage is TRBV5-5 and J usage is TRBJ1-4; 7 bases are shared with TRBD1. In germline, CDR1 is SGHKS, CDR2 YYEKEE (reference sequence). This CDR3 has 15 residues. V dropped 4 bases and J dropped 8; count of bases not matched to a gene: 11. This CDR3 is CASSGPTGMGEKLFF. The CDR3 region has the DNA TGTGCCAGCAGCGGCCCGACAGGGATGGGGGAAAAACTGTTTTTT.

The V gene is TRBV20-1, the J gene TRBJ2-5; a weak D match, TRBD1 (8 bases). The V end was cut by 5 bases, the J end by 3 bases, with 13 bases between. The V gene's germline CDR1 is DFQATT and CDR2 SNEGSKA (reference sequence). CDR3 length: 13 residues. This CDR3 reads CSASQGGEETQYF. The CDR3 DNA is TGCAGTGCTTCACAGGGGGGGGAAGAGACCCAGTACTTC.